This entry features one TCR beta chain sequence. The CDR3 has 16 amino acids. Trimming at V came to 5 bases and at J to 5 bases, leaving 12 bases not matched to a gene. CDR1 and CDR2 from the germline V gene are MNHNS and SASEGT. These data are taken from a study of response to subunit inactivated influenza vaccine. A single record per CDR3 protein comes from TCRdb applying MiXCR to the RT-PCR reads. The sample includes 800,000 or so distinct CDR3 sequences, 21% of them seen just once. V is TRBV6-1 and J is TRBJ2-1, with 7 bases matching TRBD1. Source: PBMCs from blood, taken 5 to 6 days after vaccination. The receptor was derived from a man in his forties or fifties who received an inactivated influenza vaccine. CDR3 bases: TGTGCCAGCAGTAAACGCCGGGACAGCTCGAACAATGAGCAGTTCTTC. This gives the protein CASSKRRDSSNNEQFF.